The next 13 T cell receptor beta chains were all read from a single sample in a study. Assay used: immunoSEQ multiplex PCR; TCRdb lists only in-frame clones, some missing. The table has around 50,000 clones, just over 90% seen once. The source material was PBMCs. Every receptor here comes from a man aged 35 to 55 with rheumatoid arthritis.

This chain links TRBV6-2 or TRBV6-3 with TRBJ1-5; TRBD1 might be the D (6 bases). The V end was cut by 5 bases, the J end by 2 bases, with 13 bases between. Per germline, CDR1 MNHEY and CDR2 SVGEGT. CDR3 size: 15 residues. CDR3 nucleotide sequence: TGTGCCAGCAGTAACGACAGGAGCCGCAATCAGCCCCAGCATTTT. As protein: CASSNDRSRNQPQHF.

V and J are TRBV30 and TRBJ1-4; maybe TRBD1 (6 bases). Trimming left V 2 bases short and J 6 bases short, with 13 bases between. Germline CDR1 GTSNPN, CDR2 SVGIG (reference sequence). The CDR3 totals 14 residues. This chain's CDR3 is CAWSPDRGYEKLFF. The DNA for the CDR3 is TGTGCCTGGAGTCCGGACAGAGGGTATGAAAAACTGTTTTTT.

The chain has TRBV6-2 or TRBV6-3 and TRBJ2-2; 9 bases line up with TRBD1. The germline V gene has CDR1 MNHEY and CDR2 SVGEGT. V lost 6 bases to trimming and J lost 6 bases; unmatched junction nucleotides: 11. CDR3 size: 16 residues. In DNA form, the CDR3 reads TGTGCCAGCAGCCCTTTGGGGACAGGGACCCCCGGGGAGCTGTTTTTT. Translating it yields CASSPLGTGTPGELFF.

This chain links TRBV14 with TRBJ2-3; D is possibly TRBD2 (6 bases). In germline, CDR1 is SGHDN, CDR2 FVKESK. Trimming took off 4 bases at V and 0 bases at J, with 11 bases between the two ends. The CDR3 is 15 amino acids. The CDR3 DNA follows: TGTGCCAGCAGCCCCCGGGGGATTAGCACAGATACGCAGTATTTT. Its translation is CASSPRGISTDTQYF.

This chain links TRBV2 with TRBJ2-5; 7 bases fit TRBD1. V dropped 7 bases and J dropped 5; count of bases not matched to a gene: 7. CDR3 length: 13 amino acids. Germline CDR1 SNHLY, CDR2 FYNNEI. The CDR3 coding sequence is TGTGCCAGCACCAGAGGGGGCACCGAGACCCAGTACTTC. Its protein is CASTRGGTETQYF.

The CDR3 DNA is TGTGCCAGCAGCACTGTAGGTGGGAGAAGTGGAGCTTTCTTT. The encoded protein is CASSTVGGRSGAFF. This chain links TRBV5-6 with TRBJ1-1; D gene unclear. Germline values: CDR1 SGHDT, CDR2 YYEEEE. This CDR3 is built from 14 residues. Trimming cost V 4 bases and J 10 bases, with 20 bases left between them.

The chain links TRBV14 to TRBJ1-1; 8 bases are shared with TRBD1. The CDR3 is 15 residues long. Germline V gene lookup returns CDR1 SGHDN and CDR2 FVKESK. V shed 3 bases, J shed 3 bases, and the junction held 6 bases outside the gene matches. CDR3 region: CASSHFTGGDTEAFF. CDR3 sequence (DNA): TGTGCCAGCAGCCACTTCACAGGGGGAGACACTGAAGCTTTCTTT.

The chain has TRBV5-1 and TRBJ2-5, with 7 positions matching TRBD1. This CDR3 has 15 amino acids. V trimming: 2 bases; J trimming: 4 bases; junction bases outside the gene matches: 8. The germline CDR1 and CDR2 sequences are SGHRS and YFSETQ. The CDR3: CASSLFRQGRETQYF. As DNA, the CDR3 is TGCGCCAGCAGCTTATTCAGACAGGGCCGAGAGACCCAGTACTTC.

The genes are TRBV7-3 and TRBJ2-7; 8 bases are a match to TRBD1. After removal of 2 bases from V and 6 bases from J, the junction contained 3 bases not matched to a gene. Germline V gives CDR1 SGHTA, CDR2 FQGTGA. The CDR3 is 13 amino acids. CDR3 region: CASSLEGTGEQYF. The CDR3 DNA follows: TGTGCCAGCAGCTTAGAGGGGACAGGCGAGCAGTACTTC.

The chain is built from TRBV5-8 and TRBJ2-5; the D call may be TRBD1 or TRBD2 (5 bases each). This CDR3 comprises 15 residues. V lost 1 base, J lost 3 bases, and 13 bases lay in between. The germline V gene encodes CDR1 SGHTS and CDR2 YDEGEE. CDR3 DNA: TGTGCCAGCAGCTTGTGGGGGAATATCGAAGAGACCCAGTACTTC. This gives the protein CASSLWGNIEETQYF.

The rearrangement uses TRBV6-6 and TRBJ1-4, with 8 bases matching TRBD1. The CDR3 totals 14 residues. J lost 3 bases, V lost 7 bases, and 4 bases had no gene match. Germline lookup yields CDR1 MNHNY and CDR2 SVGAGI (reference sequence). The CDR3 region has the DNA TGTGCCAGCACCGGGACAGGAGCTAATGAAAAACTGTTTTTT. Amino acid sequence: CASTGTGANEKLFF.

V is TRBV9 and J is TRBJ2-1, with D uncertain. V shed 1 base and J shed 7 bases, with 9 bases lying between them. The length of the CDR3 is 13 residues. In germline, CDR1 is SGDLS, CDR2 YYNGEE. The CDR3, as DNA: TGTGCCAGCAGCGTATCCCCCTTGAATGAGCAGTTCTTC. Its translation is CASSVSPLNEQFF.

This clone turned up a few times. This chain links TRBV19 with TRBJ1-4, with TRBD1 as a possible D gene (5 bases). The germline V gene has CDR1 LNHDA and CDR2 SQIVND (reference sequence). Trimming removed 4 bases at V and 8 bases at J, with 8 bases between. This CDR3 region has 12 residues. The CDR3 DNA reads TGTGCCAGTAGTAAACAGGAGGAAAAACTGTTTTTT. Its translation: CASSKQEEKLFF.